The clone carrying this T cell receptor (beta chain) was observed many times. The hyperthyroidism patients had all been newly diagnosed, and their disease duration was under 2 months. Their ages ranged from 18 to 65 years. V shed 5 bases and J shed 6 bases, with 7 bases lying between them. CDR3 length: 11 amino acids. Germline V gene lookup returns CDR1 SNHLY and CDR2 FYNNEI. This record belongs to a study of T cells in Graves' hyperthyroidism and ophthalmopathy. The CDR3 regions of TCR beta were amplified from RNA transcripts. An initial round of RT-PCR targeting the TCR CDR3 relied on the HTBI primer set. TCRdb re-called the multiplex PCR reads through MiXCR, storing one row per CDR3 protein. The sample has about 480,000 distinct CDR3 sequences, over 13% seen once.

The sequencing input was blood. The sequence derives from a woman in her late teens or twenties with Graves' hyperthyroidism. The chain employs TRBV2 and TRBJ2-5, with D uncertain. The CDR3 DNA follows: TGTGCCAGCAGTACTGGGAAGACCCAGTACTTC. As protein: CASSTGKTQYF.